The 6 T cell receptor beta chains reported below all come from one sample, sequenced in a study of post-analysis software for immune sequencing data. Points from the study as a whole: Patients had higher frequencies than controls of roughly 5 TRBV segments, including TRBV5-6, TRBV5-1 and TRBV20-1.

Their target antigens are unknown. Unique molecular identifiers were present in the TCR beta cDNA libraries. TCRdb re-derived calls from the PCR reads in MiXCR, one entry per CDR3 protein. The sample has some 690,000 distinct CDR3 sequences; 25% to 30% are singletons. Sequencing input: blood. The receptors shown here come from a girl aged 5 to 17 with multiple sclerosis.

In this sample, this clonotype turned up a few times. The chain has TRBV5-1 and TRBJ2-5; the match to TRBD2 covers 7 bases. The CDR3 spans 13 residues. Looked up from germline, CDR1 is SGHRS and CDR2 is YFSETQ. Trimming removed 2 bases from V and 10 bases from J; junction bases left unmatched: 8. CDR3 nucleotide sequence: TGCGCCAGCAGCTTACGCGGGAGAGAAGGCCAGTACTTC. Encoded protein: CASSLRGREGQYF.

In its sample, this clonotype was seen a few times. The chain employs TRBV6-1 and TRBJ2-5; 7 nucleotides align to TRBD1. CDR1 and CDR2 from the germline V gene are MNHNS and SASEGT. The CDR3 length is 15 residues. V dropped 6 bases and J dropped 2; count of bases not matched to a gene: 9. As DNA, the CDR3 is TGTGCCAGCAGACAACAGGGGAGAGGACAAGAGACCCAGTACTTC. It specifies CASRQQGRGQETQYF.

In this sample, this clonotype turned up a few times. The V gene is TRBV18, the J gene TRBJ2-3; TRBD1 matches 7 bases. The CDR3 consists of 14 residues. V lost 5 bases, J lost 6 bases, and 8 bases stayed unmatched. Germline CDR1 reads KGHSH; CDR2 reads LQKENI. CDR3 bases: TGTGCCAGCTCAGAACCGGCAGGGGGTGATACGCAGTATTTT. Amino acid sequence: CASSEPAGGDTQYF.

The chain links TRBV19 to TRBJ1-2, with D perhaps matching TRBD1 (5 bases). Germline V gives CDR1 LNHDA, CDR2 SQIVND (reference sequence). The CDR3 contains 15 residues. Trimming pared 3 bases from V and 6 bases from J, leaving 17 bases between. CDR3 loop: CASSIVRPRGDGYTF. DNA of the CDR3: TGTGCCAGTAGTATTGTTAGGCCTCGAGGGGATGGCTACACCTTC.

J is TRBJ2-1 and V is TRBV29-1, with a tentative D call TRBD2 (6 bases). This CDR3 has 14 residues. Germline lookup yields CDR1 SQVTM and CDR2 ANQGSEA. V dropped 5 bases and J dropped 4 bases, with 15 bases sitting between them. CDR3 sequence (DNA): TGCAGCGTTCGTCGGGCTAGCGCGTACAATGAGCAGTTCTTC. Its protein is CSVRRASAYNEQFF.

This chain connects TRBV21-1 to TRBJ2-4; the table's D call of TRBD1 was not tested on the DNA. TRBV21-1 corresponds to a pseudogene. The CDR3 spans 15 residues. The CDR3 sequence is CASSRGKLAKNIQYF. DNA of the CDR3: TGTGCCAGCAGCCGGGGGAAACTAGCCAAAAACATTCAGTACTTC.